Listed below are T cell receptor beta chains from one sample, sequenced in a study of OX40 agonist ivuxolimab in advanced cancers. Profiled with immunoSEQ multiplex PCR; TCRdb holds only in-frame clones, not every one. Found here are approximately 81,000 clones, more than 70% of them singletons; the top ten hold more than 0.45%. The specimen was CD4+ or CD8+ T cells sorted from blood, collected in a trial of the OX40 agonist ivuxolimab. The receptors here all came from an adult with an advanced solid tumor such as melanoma, head and neck, liver or kidney cancer. The CDR3 runs from the conserved cysteine through the conserved F or W. D genes are given only for firm matches. Expanded clones are given a class, and other clones once, few, many or no size at all.

CDR3 protein | CDR3 DNA | D gene | J gene | CDR3 length | V gene | clone size
CAIRVVGGGYTF | TGTGCCATCAGGGTGGTTGGGGGTGGCTACACCTTC | NA | TRBJ1-2 | 12 | TRBV10-3 | NA
CASSYHWAGGTDTQYF | TGTGCCAGCAGTTATCACTGGGCAGGGGGCACAGATACGCAGTATTTT | NA | TRBJ2-3 | 16 | TRBV6-5 | NA
CASTKGDAQDTGELFF | TGTGCCAGCACCAAAGGCGACGCGCAAGACACCGGGGAGCTGTTTTTT | NA | TRBJ2-2 | 16 | TRBV11-3 | once
CASSQTGLVGTTETEQYF | TGCGCCAGCAGTCAGACTGGACTAGTAGGGACAACGGAGACCGAGCAGTACTTC | NA | TRBJ2-7 | 18 | TRBV4-1 | NA
CASSIGTGNTIYF | TGTGCCAGTAGTATAGGGACGGGAAACACCATATATTTT | NA | TRBJ1-3 | 13 | TRBV19 | NA
CASSHPRAGRETQYF | TGTGCCAGCAGTCACCCCCGAGCAGGGCGGGAGACCCAGTACTTC | NA | TRBJ2-5 | 15 | TRBV28 | NA
CASSMGDRSGELFF | TGTGCCAGTAGTATGGGGGACCGGTCCGGGGAGCTGTTTTTT | NA | TRBJ2-2 | 14 | TRBV19 | NA
CASSFRQGVASGANVLTF | TGTGCCAGCAGTTTTCGACAAGGGGTCGCCTCTGGGGCCAACGTCCTGACTTTC | NA | TRBJ2-6 | 18 | TRBV28 | NA
CASSLGQGAHAEAFF | TGCGCCAGCAGCCTGGGACAGGGGGCGCACGCTGAAGCTTTCTTT | TRBD1 | TRBJ1-1 | 15 | TRBV5-1 | NA
CASSFRTSGRPFF | TGTGCCAGCAGCTTCAGGACTAGCGGTAGGCCGTTCTTC | TRBD2 | TRBJ2-1 | 13 | TRBV7-2 | NA
CASSLRVLLGAGETQYF | TGTGCCAGCAGTTTACGGGTGCTGCTAGGGGCAGGCGAGACCCAGTACTTC | NA | TRBJ2-5 | 17 | TRBV28 | NA
CASHRDLNEKLFF | TGTGCCAGCCACCGGGACCTTAATGAAAAACTGTTTTTT | NA | TRBJ1-4 | 13 | TRBV2 | once
CASRQGHVGYEQYF | TGCGCCAGCCGACAGGGTCATGTGGGGTACGAGCAGTACTTC | TRBD1 | TRBJ2-7 | 14 | TRBV5-1 | NA
CASSPDTEAFF | TGTGCCAGTAGTCCGGACACTGAAGCTTTCTTT | NA | TRBJ1-1 | 11 | TRBV19 | NA
CASALTTDQPQHF | TGCGCCAGCGCCCTTACGACAGATCAGCCCCAGCATTTT | NA | TRBJ1-5 | 13 | TRBV5-1 | NA
CASSQGSGRTEAFF | TGTGCCAGCAGCCAGGGGTCCGGGAGGACTGAAGCTTTCTTT | NA | TRBJ1-1 | 14 | TRBV7-2 | once
CASSENAGGDYGYTF | TGTGCCAGCAGTGAAAATGCAGGGGGCGACTATGGCTACACCTTC | TRBD1 | TRBJ1-2 | 15 | TRBV6-1 | NA
CASSPGLQTAFF | TGTGCCAGCAGCCCGGGACTCCAGACGGCTTTCTTT | NA | TRBJ1-1 | 12 | TRBV6-1 | NA
CASRSKKSWQETQYF | TGTGCCAGCAGATCCAAAAAGTCCTGGCAAGAGACCCAGTACTTC | NA | TRBJ2-5 | 15 | TRBV6-5 | NA
CASSRNFLGDTEAFF | TGTGCCAGCAGCCGGAACTTTTTAGGCGACACTGAAGCTTTCTTT | NA | TRBJ1-1 | 15 | TRBV5-5 | NA
CASSPVGGMRTDTQYF | TGTGCCAGCAGCCCCGTCGGGGGGATGAGAACAGATACGCAGTATTTT | TRBD2 | TRBJ2-3 | 16 | TRBV11-2 | NA
CSAPIYNEQFF | TGCAGTGCTCCCATATACAATGAGCAGTTCTTC | NA | TRBJ2-1 | 11 | TRBV20-1 | NA
CASSPGPAPTEAFF | TGTGCCAGCAGCCCCGGCCCGGCCCCCACTGAAGCTTTCTTT | NA | TRBJ1-1 | 14 | TRBV5-5 | NA
CASSFEWGGRAGELFF | TGTGCCAGCAGCTTTGAGTGGGGGGGCCGCGCCGGGGAGCTGTTTTTT | NA | TRBJ2-2 | 16 | TRBV7-6 | once
CASSLEGRAAYNEQFF | TGTGCCAGCAGCTTAGAAGGCCGAGCCGCCTACAATGAGCAGTTCTTC | NA | TRBJ2-1 | 16 | TRBV7-2 | NA
CASYRAGANVLTF | TGTGCCAGCTACAGGGCTGGGGCCAACGTCCTGACTTTC | NA | TRBJ2-6 | 13 | TRBV7-9 | NA
CASSRRTPWGDTEAFF | TGTGCCAGCAGCCGTCGCACGCCCTGGGGTGACACTGAAGCTTTCTTT | NA | TRBJ1-1 | 16 | TRBV11-3 | NA
CASKAHGSGNTIYF | TGTGCCAGTAAGGCCCACGGATCTGGAAACACCATATATTTT | NA | TRBJ1-3 | 14 | TRBV19 | NA
CASSGILHRETQYF | TGTGCCAGCAGTGGAATATTGCACCGGGAGACCCAGTACTTC | NA | TRBJ2-5 | 14 | TRBV6-1 | NA
CASSHGTGGLHGYTF | TGTGCCAGCAGCCACGGGACAGGGGGCCTCCATGGCTACACCTTC | TRBD1 | TRBJ1-2 | 15 | TRBV6-5 | NA
CASSESGGGPETQYF | TGCGCCAGCAGTGAGTCTGGGGGGGGCCCAGAGACCCAGTACTTC | NA | TRBJ2-5 | 15 | TRBV10-2 | NA
CASSLPQDYEQYF | TGCGCCAGCAGCCTCCCACAAGACTACGAGCAGTACTTC | NA | TRBJ2-7 | 13 | TRBV4-1 | NA
CASSLNREELFF | TGTGCCAGCAGCTTAAATCGAGAAGAGCTGTTTTTT | NA | TRBJ2-2 | 12 | TRBV11-2 | NA
CASSSKRYNEQFF | TGTGCCAGCAGCTCCAAAAGATACAATGAGCAGTTCTTC | NA | TRBJ2-1 | 13 | TRBV5-5 | NA
CASSRTAESGTGELFF | TGTGCCAGCTCACGGACCGCTGAGTCGGGCACCGGGGAGCTGTTTTTT | NA | TRBJ2-2 | 16 | TRBV18 | NA
CASSVDRNTQYF | TGTGCCAGCAGCGTTGACAGAAATACGCAGTATTTT | NA | TRBJ2-3 | 12 | TRBV9 | NA
CASSLGVGQGEDEQFF | TGTGCCAGCAGCTTAGGTGTGGGACAGGGGGAAGATGAGCAGTTCTTC | TRBD1 | TRBJ2-1 | 16 | TRBV11-1 | NA
CASRPALADTQYF | TGTGCCAGCAGGCCCGCACTGGCGGATACGCAGTATTTT | NA | TRBJ2-3 | 13 | TRBV6-6 | NA